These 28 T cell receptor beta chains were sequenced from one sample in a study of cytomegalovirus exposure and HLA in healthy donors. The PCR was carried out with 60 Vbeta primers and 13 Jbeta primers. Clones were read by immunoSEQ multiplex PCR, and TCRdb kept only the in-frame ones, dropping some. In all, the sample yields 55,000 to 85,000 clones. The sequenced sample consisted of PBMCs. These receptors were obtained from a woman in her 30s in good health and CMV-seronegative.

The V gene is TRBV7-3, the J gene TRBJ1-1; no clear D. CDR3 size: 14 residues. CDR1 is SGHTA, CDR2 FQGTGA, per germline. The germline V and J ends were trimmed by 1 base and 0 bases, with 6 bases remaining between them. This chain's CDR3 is CASSLNRMNTEAFF. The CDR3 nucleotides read TGTGCCAGCAGCTTAAACAGAATGAACACTGAAGCTTTCTTT.

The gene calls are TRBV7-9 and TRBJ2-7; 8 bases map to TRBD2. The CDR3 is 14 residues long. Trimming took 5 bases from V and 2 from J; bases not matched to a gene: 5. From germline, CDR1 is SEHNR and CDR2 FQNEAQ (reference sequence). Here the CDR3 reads CASSASGSPYEQYF. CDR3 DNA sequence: TGTGCCAGCAGCGCGAGCGGGAGCCCCTACGAGCAGTACTTC.

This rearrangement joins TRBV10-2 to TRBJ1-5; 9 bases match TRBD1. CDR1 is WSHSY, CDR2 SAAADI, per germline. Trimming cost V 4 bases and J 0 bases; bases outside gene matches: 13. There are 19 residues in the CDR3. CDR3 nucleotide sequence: TGCGCCAGCAGTGTCCGAGGACAGGGGCTAGCCCATAGCAATCAGCCCCAGCATTTT. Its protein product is CASSVRGQGLAHSNQPQHF.

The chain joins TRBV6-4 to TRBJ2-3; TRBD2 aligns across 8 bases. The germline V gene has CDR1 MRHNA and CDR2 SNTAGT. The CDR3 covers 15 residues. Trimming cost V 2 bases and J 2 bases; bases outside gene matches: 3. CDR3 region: CASSDGREDTDTQYF. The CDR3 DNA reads TGTGCCAGCAGTGACGGGCGGGAGGACACAGATACGCAGTATTTT.

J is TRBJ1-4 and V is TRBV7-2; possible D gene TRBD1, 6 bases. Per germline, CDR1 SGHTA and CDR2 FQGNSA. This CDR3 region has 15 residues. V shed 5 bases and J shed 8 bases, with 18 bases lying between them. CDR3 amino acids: CASSVSGAGDEKLFF. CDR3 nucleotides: TGTGCCAGCAGCGTTTCAGGGGCGGGTGACGAAAAACTGTTTTTT.

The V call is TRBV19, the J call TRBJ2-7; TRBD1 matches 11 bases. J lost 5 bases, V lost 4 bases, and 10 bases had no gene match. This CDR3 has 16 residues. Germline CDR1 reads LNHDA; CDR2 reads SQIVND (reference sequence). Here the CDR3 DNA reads TGTGCCAGTAGTACGACCCGGGACAGGGGGAGCCACGAGCAGTACTTC. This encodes CASSTTRDRGSHEQYF.

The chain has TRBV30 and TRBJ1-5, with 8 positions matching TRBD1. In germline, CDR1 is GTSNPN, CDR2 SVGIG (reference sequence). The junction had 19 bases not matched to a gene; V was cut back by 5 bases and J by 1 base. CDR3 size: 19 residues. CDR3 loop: CAWSSNTDRAIFSNQPQHF. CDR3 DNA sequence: TGTGCCTGGTCTTCTAATACGGACAGGGCTATCTTCAGCAATCAGCCCCAGCATTTT.

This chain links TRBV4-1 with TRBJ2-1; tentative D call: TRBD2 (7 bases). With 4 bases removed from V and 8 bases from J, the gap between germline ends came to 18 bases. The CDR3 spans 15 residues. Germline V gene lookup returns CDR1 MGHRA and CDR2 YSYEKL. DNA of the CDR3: TGCGCCAGCAGCCCCACAACAGGGAGCGGGGATGAGCAGTTCTTC. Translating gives CASSPTTGSGDEQFF.

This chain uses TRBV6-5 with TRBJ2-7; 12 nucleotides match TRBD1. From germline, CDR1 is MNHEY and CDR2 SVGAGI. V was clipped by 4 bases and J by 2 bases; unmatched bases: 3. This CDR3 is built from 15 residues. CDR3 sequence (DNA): TGTGCCAGCAGTTGGGGACAGGGGGCGGCCTACGAGCAGTACTTC. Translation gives CASSWGQGAAYEQYF.

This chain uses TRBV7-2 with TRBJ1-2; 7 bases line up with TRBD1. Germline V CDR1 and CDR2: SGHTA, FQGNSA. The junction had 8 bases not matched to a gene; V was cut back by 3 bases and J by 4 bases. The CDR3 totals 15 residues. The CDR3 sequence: CASSLGLGTAYGYTF. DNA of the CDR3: TGTGCCAGCAGCTTGGGGCTCGGGACAGCCTATGGCTACACCTTC.

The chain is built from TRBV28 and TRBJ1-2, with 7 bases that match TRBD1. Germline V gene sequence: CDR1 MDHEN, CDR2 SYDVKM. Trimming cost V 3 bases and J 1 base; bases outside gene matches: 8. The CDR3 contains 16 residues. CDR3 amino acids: CASSLGTGAHNYGYTF. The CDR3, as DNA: TGTGCCAGCAGTTTGGGTACAGGGGCCCATAACTATGGCTACACCTTC.

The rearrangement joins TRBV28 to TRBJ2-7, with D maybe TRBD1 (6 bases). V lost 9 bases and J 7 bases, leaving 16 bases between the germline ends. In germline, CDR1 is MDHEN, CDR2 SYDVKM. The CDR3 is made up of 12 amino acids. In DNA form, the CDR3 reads TGTGCCAGTTATCAGGGGATAGGGGAGCAGTACTTC. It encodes CASYQGIGEQYF.

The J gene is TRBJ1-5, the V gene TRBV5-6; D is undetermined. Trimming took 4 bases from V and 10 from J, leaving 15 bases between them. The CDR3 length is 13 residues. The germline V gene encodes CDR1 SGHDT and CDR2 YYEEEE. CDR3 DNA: TGTGCCAGCAGCCCCGGGGATGGTAGCCCCCAGCATTTT. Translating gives CASSPGDGSPQHF.

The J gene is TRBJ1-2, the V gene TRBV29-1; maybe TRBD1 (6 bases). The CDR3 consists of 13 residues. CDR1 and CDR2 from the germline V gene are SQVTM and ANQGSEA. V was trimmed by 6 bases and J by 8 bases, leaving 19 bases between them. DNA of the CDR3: TGCAGCGTCCCTAGAAGGGACCAGGGGGGCTACACCTTC. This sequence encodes CSVPRRDQGGYTF.

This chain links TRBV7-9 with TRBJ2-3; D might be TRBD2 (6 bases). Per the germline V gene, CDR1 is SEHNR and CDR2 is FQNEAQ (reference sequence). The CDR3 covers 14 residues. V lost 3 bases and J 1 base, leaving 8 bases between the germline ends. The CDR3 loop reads CASSFSGGTDTQYF. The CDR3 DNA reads TGTGCCAGCAGCTTTAGCGGTGGCACAGATACGCAGTATTTT.

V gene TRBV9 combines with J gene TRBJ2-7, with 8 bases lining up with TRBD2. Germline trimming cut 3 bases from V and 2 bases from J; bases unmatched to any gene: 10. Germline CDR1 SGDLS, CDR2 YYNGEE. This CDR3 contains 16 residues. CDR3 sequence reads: CASSASGGLGAYEQYF. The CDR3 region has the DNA TGTGCCAGCAGCGCGTCGGGGGGGTTGGGCGCCTACGAGCAGTACTTC.

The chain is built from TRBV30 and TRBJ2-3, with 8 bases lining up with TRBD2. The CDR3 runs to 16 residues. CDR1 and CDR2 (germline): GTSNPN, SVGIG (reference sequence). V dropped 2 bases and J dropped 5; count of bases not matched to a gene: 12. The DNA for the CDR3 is TGTGCCTGGAGTCCCGGGACTCCGGGGGGGCGAGATACGCAGTATTTT. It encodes CAWSPGTPGGRDTQYF.

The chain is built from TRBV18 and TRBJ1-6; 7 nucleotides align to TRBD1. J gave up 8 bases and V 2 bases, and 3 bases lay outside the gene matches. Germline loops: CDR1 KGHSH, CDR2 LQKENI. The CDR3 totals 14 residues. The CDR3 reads CASSPTGTDSPLHF. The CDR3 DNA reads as TGTGCCAGCTCACCAACAGGGACAGATTCACCCCTCCACTTT.

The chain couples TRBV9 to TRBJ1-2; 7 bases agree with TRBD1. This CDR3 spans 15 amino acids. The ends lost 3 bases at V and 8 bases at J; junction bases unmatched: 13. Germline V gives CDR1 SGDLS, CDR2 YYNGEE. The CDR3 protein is CASSATGEDRAGYTF. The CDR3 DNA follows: TGTGCCAGCAGCGCCACAGGGGAGGATAGGGCGGGCTACACCTTC.

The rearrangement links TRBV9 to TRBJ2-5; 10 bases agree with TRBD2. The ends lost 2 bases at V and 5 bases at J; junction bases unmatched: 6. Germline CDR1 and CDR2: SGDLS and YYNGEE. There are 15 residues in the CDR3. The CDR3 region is CASSVSGGGIETQYF. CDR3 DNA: TGTGCCAGCAGCGTCAGCGGGGGGGGGATCGAGACCCAGTACTTC.

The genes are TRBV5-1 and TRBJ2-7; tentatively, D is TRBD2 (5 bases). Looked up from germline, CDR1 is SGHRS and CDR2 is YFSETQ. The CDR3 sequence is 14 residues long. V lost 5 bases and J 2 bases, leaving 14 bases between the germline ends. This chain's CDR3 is CASSFSRGPYEQYF. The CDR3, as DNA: TGCGCCAGCAGTTTCTCTAGAGGGCCCTACGAGCAGTACTTC.

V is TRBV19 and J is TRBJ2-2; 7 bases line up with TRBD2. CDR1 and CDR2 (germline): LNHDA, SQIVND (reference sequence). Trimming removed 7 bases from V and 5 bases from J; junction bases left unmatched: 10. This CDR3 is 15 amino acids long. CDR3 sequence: CASKQLRESTGELFF. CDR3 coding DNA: TGTGCCAGTAAGCAATTGCGGGAGAGTACCGGGGAGCTGTTTTTT.

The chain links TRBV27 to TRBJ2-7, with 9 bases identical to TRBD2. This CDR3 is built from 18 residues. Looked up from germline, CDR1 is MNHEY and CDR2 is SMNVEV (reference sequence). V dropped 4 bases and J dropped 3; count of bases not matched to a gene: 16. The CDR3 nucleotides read TGTGCCAGCAGTTCCCCAAAAGCGGGGCGGGAGGGCCGCTACGAGCAGTACTTC. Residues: CASSSPKAGREGRYEQYF.

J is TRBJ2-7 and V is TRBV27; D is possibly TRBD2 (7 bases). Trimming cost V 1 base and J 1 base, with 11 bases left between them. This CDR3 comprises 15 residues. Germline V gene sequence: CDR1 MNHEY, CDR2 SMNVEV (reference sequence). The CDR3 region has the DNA TGTGCCAGCAGTTTATGGGGGGGGCGATCCTACGAGCAGTACTTC. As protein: CASSLWGGRSYEQYF.

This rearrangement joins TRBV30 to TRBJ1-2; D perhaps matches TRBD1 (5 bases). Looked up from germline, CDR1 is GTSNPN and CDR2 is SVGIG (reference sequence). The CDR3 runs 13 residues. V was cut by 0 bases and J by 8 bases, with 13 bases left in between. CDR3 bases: TGTGCCTGGAGTGTAGTGTCGCGGGGCGGCTACACCTTC. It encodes CAWSVVSRGGYTF.

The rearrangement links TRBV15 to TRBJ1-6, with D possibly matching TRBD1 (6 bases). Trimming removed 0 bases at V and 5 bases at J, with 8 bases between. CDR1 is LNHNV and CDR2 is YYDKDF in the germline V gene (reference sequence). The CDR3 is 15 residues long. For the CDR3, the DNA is TGTGCCACCAGCAGAGACAGGGGACATAATTCACCCCTCCACTTT. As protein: CATSRDRGHNSPLHF.

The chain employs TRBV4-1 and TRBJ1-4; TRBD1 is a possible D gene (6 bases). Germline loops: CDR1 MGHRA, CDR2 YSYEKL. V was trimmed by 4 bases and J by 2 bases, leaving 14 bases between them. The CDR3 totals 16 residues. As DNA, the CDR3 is TGCGCCAGCAGCCGCCGGGTGGGGGCGACTAATGAAAAACTGTTTTTT. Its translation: CASSRRVGATNEKLFF.

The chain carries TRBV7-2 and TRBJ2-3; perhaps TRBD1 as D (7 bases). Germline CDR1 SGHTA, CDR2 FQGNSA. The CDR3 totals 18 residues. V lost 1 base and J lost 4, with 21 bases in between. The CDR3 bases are TGTGCCAGCAGCTTAGATCGTAGAGGGCAGGGGGGAGCAGATACGCAGTATTTT. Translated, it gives CASSLDRRGQGGADTQYF.